These T cell receptor beta chains were read from a single sample in a study of CD8 T cells in ankylosing spondylitis. TCRdb re-analysed the 5' RACE reads in MiXCR, keeping a single row per CDR3 protein. The table has hundreds of thousands of distinct CDR3 sequences, 9.5% to 15% seen once. Sequenced: blood, either unsorted or a sorted T cell fraction (not recorded which). Receptors were obtained from a male donor with ankylosing spondylitis. Each CDR3 is given with its conserved first and last residue. A D gene is named only where the DNA matches it firmly. Clone size, where shown, is once, few, many, or a class for clones that have expanded.

abundance,d_gene,v_gene,j_gene,CDR3aa,CDR3nt
many,.,TRBV10-3,TRBJ2-3,CAISERGGRTDTQYF,TGTGCCATCAGTGAGAGAGGAGGCCGCACAGATACGCAGTATTTT
.,.,TRBV5-5,TRBJ1-1,CASSLGSVTEAFF,TGTGCCAGCAGCTTGGGATCCGTCACTGAAGCTTTCTTT
few,.,TRBV20-1,TRBJ2-3,CSARDTGPDTQYF,TGCAGTGCTAGAGATACGGGGCCAGATACGCAGTATTTT
few,.,TRBV7-8,TRBJ2-4,CASSPRGESEAIQYF,TGTGCCAGCAGCCCCCGGGGAGAGAGCGAGGCCATTCAGTACTTC
many,.,TRBV29-1,TRBJ2-1,CSVASGNNEQFF,TGCAGCGTTGCGTCAGGGAACAATGAGCAGTTCTTC
few,.,TRBV20-1,TRBJ1-1,CSAPTGRGRNTEAFF,TGCAGTGCGCCAACTGGGCGAGGGAGAAACACTGAAGCTTTCTTT
.,TRBD2,TRBV29-1,TRBJ2-3,CSVGLAASTDTQYF,TGCAGCGTGGGACTAGCGGCTAGCACAGATACGCAGTATTTT
many,TRBD1,TRBV7-9,TRBJ2-2,CASSSTGVSTGELFF,TGTGCCAGCAGCTCGACAGGGGTTAGCACCGGGGAGCTGTTTTTT
few,TRBD1,TRBV6-6,TRBJ2-1,CASTRQGYDEQFF,TGTGCCAGCACGAGACAGGGGTACGATGAGCAGTTCTTC
.,TRBD2,TRBV15,TRBJ2-1,CATSTGLAAYNEQFF,TGTGCCACCAGCACAGGACTAGCGGCCTACAATGAGCAGTTCTTC
few,.,TRBV20-1,TRBJ2-1,CSARDHRAVSYNEQFF,TGCAGTGCTAGAGATCATAGAGCGGTATCCTACAATGAGCAGTTCTTC
.,.,TRBV20-1,TRBJ2-2,CSASSFGELFF,TGCAGTGCTAGTTCCTTCGGGGAGCTGTTTTTT
many,.,TRBV12-3/TRBV12-4,TRBJ2-1,CASSPRSGLYNEQFF,TGTGCCAGCAGCCCCAGGAGCGGACTTTACAATGAGCAGTTCTTC
few,.,TRBV29-1,TRBJ2-3,CSVRPGLAYTDTQYF,TGCAGCGTTCGTCCGGGCCTTGCCTACACAGATACGCAGTATTTT
.,.,TRBV13,TRBJ2-3,CASNSRVFADTLYF,TGTGCCAGCAACTCTCGGGTCTTCGCAGATACGCTGTATTTT
few,.,TRBV6-5,TRBJ1-1,CASSNFAGMNTEAFF,TGTGCCAGCAGTAACTTTGCCGGGATGAACACTGAAGCTTTCTTT
.,.,TRBV27,TRBJ1-2,CASSPETGYYGYTF,TGTGCCAGCAGTCCAGAGACAGGTTACTATGGCTACACCTTC
few,TRBD2,TRBV12-3/TRBV12-4,TRBJ2-3,CASSQREVPTDTQYF,TGTGCCAGCAGTCAGCGGGAGGTACCCACAGATACGCAGTATTTT
.,.,TRBV7-2,TRBJ2-2,CASSLEARGTGELFF,TGTGCCAGCAGCTTAGAAGCTAGGGGCACCGGGGAGCTGTTTTTT
few,TRBD1,TRBV11-2,TRBJ2-1,CASSGRQGERNEQFF,TGTGCCAGCAGCGGCAGACAGGGGGAGAGGAATGAGCAGTTCTTC
many,.,TRBV12-3/TRBV12-4,TRBJ2-1,CASSLRVAGYNEQFF,TGTGCCAGCAGTTTACGGGTTGCGGGTTACAATGAGCAGTTCTTC
.,.,TRBV3-1,TRBJ1-6,CASSQEGVNSPLHF,TGTGCCAGCAGCCAAGAAGGGGTGAATTCACCCCTCCACTTT
.,TRBD1,TRBV24-1,TRBJ1-6,CATPDRDRGRSPLHF,TGTGCCACCCCGGATCGAGACAGGGGACGGTCACCCCTCCACTTT
few,.,TRBV11-2,TRBJ1-4,CASSSPGEELFF,TGTGCCAGCAGCTCCCCGGGAGAGGAACTGTTTTTT
many,.,TRBV27,TRBJ2-5,CASSRGVSEETQYF,TGTGCCAGCAGCCGAGGGGTTAGCGAAGAGACCCAGTACTTC
.,TRBD1,TRBV4-2,TRBJ1-2,CASSQDRGRNYGYTF,TGTGCCAGCAGCCAAGACAGGGGGCGGAACTATGGCTACACCTTC
.,.,TRBV5-8,TRBJ2-3,CASSWETRSF,TGTGCCAGCAGCTGGGAGACGCGGTCCTTT
few,.,TRBV12-3/TRBV12-4,TRBJ1-1,CASSFRGYTEAFF,TGTGCCAGCAGTTTTCGGGGGTACACTGAAGCTTTCTTT
few,TRBD2,TRBV20-1,TRBJ2-5,CSARDTSGNMYGTQYF,TGCAGTGCTAGAGATACTAGCGGGAATATGTATGGGACCCAGTACTTC
.,TRBD1,TRBV4-2,TRBJ1-4,CASSQARTGTNEKLFF,TGTGCCAGCAGCCAAGCCCGGACAGGGACTAATGAAAAACTGTTTTTT
few,.,TRBV15,TRBJ2-2,CATSRGASRGGELFF,TGTGCCACCAGCAGAGGAGCTAGCCGAGGGGGGGAGCTGTTTTTT
many,TRBD1,TRBV12-3/TRBV12-4,TRBJ1-1,CASSFKLIDRVATEAFF,TGTGCCAGCAGTTTTAAGTTAATAGACAGGGTGGCCACTGAAGCTTTCTTT
.,.,TRBV7-2,TRBJ2-1,CASSSQGRGGNEQFF,TGTGCCAGCAGCTCACAGGGCAGGGGGGGGAATGAGCAGTTCTTC
.,.,TRBV7-2,TRBJ2-5,CASSLAPLGVGHQETQYF,TGTGCCAGCAGCTTAGCCCCACTTGGCGTGGGGCACCAAGAGACCCAGTACTTC
few,.,TRBV20-1,TRBJ1-5,CSARSAQREAQHF,TGCAGTGCTAGATCTGCCCAGAGGGAAGCCCAGCATTTT
.,TRBD1,TRBV15,TRBJ1-4,CATSRARGQATATNEKLFF,TGTGCCACCAGCAGAGCTAGGGGACAGGCGACTGCAACTAATGAAAAACTGTTTTTT
few,TRBD1,TRBV10-3,TRBJ1-1,CAISTQGGNTEAFF,TGTGCCATCAGCACACAGGGGGGGAACACTGAAGCTTTCTTT
.,.,TRBV6-1,TRBJ1-1,CASSETYGYTEAFF,TGTGCCAGCAGTGAAACCTACGGCTACACTGAAGCTTTCTTT
many,TRBD2,TRBV4-2,TRBJ2-1,CASSHPGLAREQFF,TGTGCCAGCAGCCATCCCGGACTAGCCCGTGAGCAGTTCTTC
.,.,TRBV3-1,TRBJ2-3,CASSTRSGGTDTQYF,TGTGCCAGCAGCACAAGATCAGGGGGCACAGATACGCAGTATTTT